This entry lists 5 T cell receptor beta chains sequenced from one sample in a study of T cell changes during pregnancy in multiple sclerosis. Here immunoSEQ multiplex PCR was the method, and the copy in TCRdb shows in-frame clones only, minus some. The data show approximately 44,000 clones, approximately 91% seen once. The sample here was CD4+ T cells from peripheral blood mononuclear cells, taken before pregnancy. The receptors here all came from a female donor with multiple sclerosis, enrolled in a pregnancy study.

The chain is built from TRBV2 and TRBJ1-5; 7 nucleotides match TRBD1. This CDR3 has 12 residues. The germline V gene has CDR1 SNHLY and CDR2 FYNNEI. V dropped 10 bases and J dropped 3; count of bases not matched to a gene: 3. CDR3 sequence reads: CATGTVNQPQHF. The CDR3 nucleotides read TGTGCCACCGGGACAGTCAATCAGCCCCAGCATTTT.

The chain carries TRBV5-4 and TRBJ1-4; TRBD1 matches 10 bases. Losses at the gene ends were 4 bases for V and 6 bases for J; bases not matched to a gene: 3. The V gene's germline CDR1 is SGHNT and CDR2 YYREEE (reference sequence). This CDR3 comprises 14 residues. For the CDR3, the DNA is TGTGCCAGCAGCGTGACAGGGGGCGATGAAAAACTGTTTTTT. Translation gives CASSVTGGDEKLFF.

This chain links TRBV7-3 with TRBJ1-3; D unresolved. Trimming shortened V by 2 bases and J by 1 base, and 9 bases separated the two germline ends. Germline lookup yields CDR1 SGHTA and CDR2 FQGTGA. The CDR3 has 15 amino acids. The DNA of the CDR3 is TGTGCCAGCAGCTTAGATGGGCCGTCTGGAAACACCATATATTTT. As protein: CASSLDGPSGNTIYF.

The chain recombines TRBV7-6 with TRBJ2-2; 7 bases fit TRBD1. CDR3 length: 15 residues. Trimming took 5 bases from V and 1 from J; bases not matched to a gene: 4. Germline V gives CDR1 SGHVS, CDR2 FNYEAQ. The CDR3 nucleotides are TGTGCCAGCAGCCCGAGGACAGGGAACACCGGGGAGCTGTTTTTT. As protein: CASSPRTGNTGELFF.

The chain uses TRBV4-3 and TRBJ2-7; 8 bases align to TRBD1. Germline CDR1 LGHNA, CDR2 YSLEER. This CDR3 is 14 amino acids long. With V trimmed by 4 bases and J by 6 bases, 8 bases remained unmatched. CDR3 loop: CASSPGTGGFEQYF. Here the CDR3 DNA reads TGCGCCAGCAGCCCTGGGACAGGAGGGTTCGAGCAGTACTTC.